The 30 T cell receptor beta chains below were found in one sample sequenced in a study of CD8+ T cells in alopecia areata. Sequencing relied on a cDNA template that was reverse transcribed from extracted RNA. Generated by immunoSEQ multiplex PCR, the TCRdb table keeps only in-frame clones and is missing some. This table has about 120,000 clones, roughly two fifths appearing once. The specimen was CD4+ T cells sorted from blood. Receptors originate from a human donor with alopecia areata.

V gene TRBV7-2 combines with J gene TRBJ2-5, with D perhaps TRBD2 (6 bases). This CDR3 spans 14 amino acids. The ends were cut back, 2 bases at V and 7 bases at J, with 14 bases in the middle. Germline V CDR1 and CDR2: SGHTA, FQGNSA. In nucleotides, the CDR3 is TGTGCCAGCAGCTTAACCCCCGCGGGGAGGACCCAGTACTTC. It translates to CASSLTPAGRTQYF.

V and J are TRBV30 and TRBJ1-3; D call uncertain. From germline, CDR1 is GTSNPN and CDR2 SVGIG (reference sequence). The CDR3 sequence is 12 residues long. V was pared by 4 bases and J by 4 bases, with 8 bases between. The CDR3 region is CAWTRPGNTIYF. The CDR3 region has the DNA TGTGCCTGGACGCGACCGGGAAACACCATATATTTT. Supplemented by reference TRBV30 and TRBJ1-3, the full variable domain reads SQTIHQWPATLVQPVGSPLSLECTVEGTSNPNLYWYRQAAGRGLQLLFYSVGIGQISSEVPQNLSASRPQDRQFILSSKKLLLSDSGFYLCAWTRPGNTIYFGEGSWLTVV.

This clone was seen a single time. The J gene is TRBJ2-7, the V gene TRBV30; 8 bases agree with TRBD1. Germline CDR1 reads GTSNPN; CDR2 reads SVGIG (reference sequence). This CDR3 contains 15 residues. V shed 2 bases, J shed 2 bases, and the junction held 8 bases outside the gene matches. The CDR3 sequence: CAWSHPDRATYEQYF. The CDR3 bases are TGTGCCTGGAGTCACCCGGACAGGGCCACCTACGAGCAGTACTTC.

This chain connects TRBV28 to TRBJ2-3, with 11 bases aligning to TRBD2. The CDR3 has 14 residues. The V gene end was trimmed by 6 bases and the J gene end by 6 bases; junction bases not matched to a gene: 5. Per germline, CDR1 MDHEN and CDR2 SYDVKM. CDR3 amino acids: CASRASGRRDTQYF. The DNA for the CDR3 is TGTGCCAGCAGGGCTAGCGGGAGGAGGGATACGCAGTATTTT.

The gene calls are TRBV29-1 and TRBJ1-1, with a weak D call TRBD1 (5 bases). Germline lookup yields CDR1 SQVTM and CDR2 ANQGSEA. The V end lost 4 bases, the J end lost 2 bases, and 14 bases lay between the germline ends. This CDR3 has 14 amino acids. The CDR3 spells CSVGKETDNTEAFF. The CDR3 DNA follows: TGCAGCGTTGGTAAGGAGACAGATAACACTGAAGCTTTCTTT.

J is TRBJ2-5 and V is TRBV27, with TRBD2 matching over 14 bases. V was pared by 5 bases and J by 1 base, with 6 bases of the junction left unmatched. CDR1 MNHEY and CDR2 SMNVEV come from the germline V gene (reference sequence). This CDR3 is 17 amino acids long. CDR3 sequence: CASSETSGRAGQETQYF. CDR3 DNA: TGTGCCAGCAGTGAGACTAGCGGGAGGGCCGGCCAAGAGACCCAGTACTTC.

This clone was picked up a small number of times. The gene calls are TRBV5-1 and TRBJ2-5, with D tentatively TRBD1 (6 bases). V was cut by 4 bases and J by 2 bases, with 12 bases left in between. The CDR3 is made up of 14 amino acids. Germline CDR1 is SGHRS and CDR2 is YFSETQ. CDR3 sequence reads: CASSRDGQQETQYF. CDR3 DNA: TGCGCCAGCAGCCGGGATGGACAGCAAGAGACCCAGTACTTC.

This sequence joins TRBV5-6 and TRBJ2-1; possibly TRBD1 for D (6 bases). Germline CDR1 SGHDT, CDR2 YYEEEE. There are 18 residues in the CDR3. Trimming removed 0 bases from V and 0 bases from J, with 16 bases in between. CDR3 in DNA: TGTGCCAGCAGCTTGGATGACAGGAGCGGACCCTCCTACAATGAGCAGTTCTTC. Protein product: CASSLDDRSGPSYNEQFF.

CDR3 loop: CASSLVPNTEAFF. The CDR3 DNA reads as TGCGCCAGCAGCTTGGTGCCGAACACTGAAGCTTTCTTT. The chain joins TRBV5-1 to TRBJ1-1; D remains ambiguous. The V end was cut by 0 bases, the J end by 1 base, with 4 bases between. There are 13 residues in the CDR3. CDR1 is SGHRS, CDR2 YFSETQ, per germline.

V usage is TRBV30 and J usage is TRBJ2-3; D is possibly TRBD1 or TRBD2 (5 bases each). The V gene lost 1 base and the J gene lost 3 bases, with 14 bases spanning the gap. Germline values: CDR1 GTSNPN, CDR2 SVGIG (reference sequence). The CDR3 covers 15 residues. CDR3 nucleotides: TGTGCCTGGAGTGACCTCTGGGGGAGAACAGATACGCAGTATTTT. It specifies CAWSDLWGRTDTQYF.

The V and J genes are TRBV18 and TRBJ2-5; D unresolved. The CDR3 is 11 residues long. V lost 5 bases, J lost 3 bases, and 4 bases lay in between. The V gene's germline CDR1 is KGHSH and CDR2 LQKENI. CDR3 amino acids: CASSAEETQYF. CDR3 bases: TGTGCCAGCTCAGCCGAAGAGACCCAGTACTTC.

The chain uses TRBV29-1 and TRBJ2-7, with 7 bases identical to TRBD2. The CDR3 extends over 14 amino acids. The V segment lost 5 bases and the J segment 7 bases; nucleotides outside the gene matches: 14. Germline CDR1 and CDR2: SQVTM and ANQGSEA. CDR3 nucleotides: TGCAGCGTTCGGGACTACCTCACCGGGCGAGAGCAGTACTTC. Its protein is CSVRDYLTGREQYF.

The chain is built from TRBV30 and TRBJ2-5; D may be TRBD2 (6 bases). Trimming pared 5 bases from V and 9 bases from J, leaving 13 bases between. The CDR3 consists of 11 residues. Germline loops: CDR1 GTSNPN, CDR2 SVGIG (reference sequence). DNA of the CDR3: TGTGCCTGGGGCGGAGGGTGGGCCCAGTACTTC. This sequence encodes CAWGGGWAQYF. The entire variable domain, with the rest obtained from reference TRBV30 and TRBJ2-5, is as follows: SQTIHQWPATLVQPVGSPLSLECTVEGTSNPNLYWYRQAAGRGLQLLFYSVGIGQISSEVPQNLSASRPQDRQFILSSKKLLLSDSGFYLCAWGGGWAQYFGPGTRLLVL.

In its sample, this clone was seen once. The chain employs TRBV5-6 and TRBJ2-5; D may be TRBD2 (6 bases). Germline CDR1 reads SGHDT; CDR2 reads YYEEEE. CDR3 length equals 13 residues. Deletions cut 4 bases from V and 2 bases from J, with 9 bases between. The DNA for the CDR3 is TGTGCCAGCAGCAGGGACTTTCAAGAGACCCAGTACTTC. It specifies CASSRDFQETQYF.

The genes are TRBV4-1 and TRBJ2-7; possible D gene TRBD1, 6 bases. V lost 4 bases and J 2 bases, leaving 18 bases between the germline ends. This CDR3 contains 16 residues. CDR1 and CDR2 (germline): MGHRA, YSYEKL. The CDR3 DNA reads TGCGCCAGCAGCCGAATATCACAGGGTTCTCCCTACGAGCAGTACTTC. This sequence encodes CASSRISQGSPYEQYF.

This chain connects TRBV29-1 to TRBJ1-5; D remains ambiguous. Germline lookup yields CDR1 SQVTM and CDR2 ANQGSEA. The CDR3 spans 12 residues. Trimming removed 6 bases from V and 6 bases from J, with 12 bases in between. CDR3 protein: CSVRVGSQPQHF. The CDR3 nucleotides are TGCAGCGTACGAGTAGGATCTCAGCCCCAGCATTTT. The complete variable domain, with remaining parts taken from reference TRBV29-1 and TRBJ1-5, reads SAVISQKPSRDICQRGTSLTIQCQVDSQVTMMFWYRQQPGQSLTLIATANQGSEATYESGFVIDKFPISRPNLTFSTLTVSNMSPEDSSIYLCSVRVGSQPQHFGDGTRLSIL.

There are a few counts of this clone. The rearrangement uses TRBV18 and TRBJ1-1, with 7 bases that match TRBD1. Germline CDR1 reads KGHSH; CDR2 reads LQKENI. V was clipped by 3 bases and J by 1 base; unmatched bases: 2. The CDR3 spans 14 residues. The CDR3 loop reads CASSPRGGNTEAFF. For the CDR3, the DNA is TGTGCCAGCTCACCCAGGGGGGGGAACACTGAAGCTTTCTTT.

This rearrangement joins TRBV30 to TRBJ1-1; D gene ambiguous. The CDR3 totals 14 residues. Trimming left V 1 base short and J 0 bases short, with 9 bases between. The germline V gene encodes CDR1 GTSNPN and CDR2 SVGIG (reference sequence). The DNA for the CDR3 is TGTGCCTGGAGTGCCCATCCCATGAACACTGAAGCTTTCTTT. It codes for CAWSAHPMNTEAFF.

This clone was seen ten or more times. The DNA of the CDR3 is TGTGCCAGCAGCCAAGATCGGGGGCGGTATGAGACCCAGTACTTC. Translation: CASSQDRGRYETQYF. The chain has TRBV14 and TRBJ2-5; possibly TRBD1 or TRBD2 for D (6 bases each). CDR1 and CDR2 (germline): SGHDN, FVKESK. Trimming removed 0 bases at V and 5 bases at J, with 13 bases between. The CDR3 is 15 amino acids. The variable domain in full, with the rest retrieved from reference TRBV14 and TRBJ2-5, is EAGVTQFPSHSVIEKGQTVTLRCDPISGHDNLYWYRRVMGKEIKFLLHFVKESKQDESGMPNNRFLAERTGGTYSTLKVQPAELEDSGVYFCASSQDRGRYETQYFGPGTRLLVL.

This chain connects TRBV2 to TRBJ2-1, with 12 nucleotides matching TRBD2. The CDR3 runs to 15 residues. V lost 3 bases and J lost 7; bases outside the gene matches: 4. In germline, CDR1 is SNHLY, CDR2 FYNNEI. Written as DNA, the CDR3 is TGTGCCAGCAGTGATCGCGGACTAGCGGGGAATGAGCAGTTCTTC. Translated: CASSDRGLAGNEQFF.

The V call is TRBV18, the J call TRBJ2-5; TRBD2 might be the D (5 bases). Trimming took 5 bases from V and 4 from J, leaving 14 bases between them. CDR1 and CDR2 from the germline V gene are KGHSH and LQKENI. CDR3 size: 14 residues. Here the CDR3 reads CASSDKLEGETQYF. In nucleotides, the CDR3 is TGTGCCAGCTCAGACAAACTAGAAGGAGAGACCCAGTACTTC.

The chain carries TRBV7-2 and TRBJ2-5; 7 bases are shared with TRBD1. From germline, CDR1 is SGHTA and CDR2 FQGNSA. This CDR3 is 13 amino acids long. V shed 5 bases and J 6 bases; nucleotides not matched to a gene: 6. This chain's CDR3 is CASSDRVGKTQYF. The CDR3 coding sequence is TGTGCCAGCAGCGACAGGGTCGGAAAGACCCAGTACTTC. Supplemented by reference TRBV7-2 and TRBJ2-5, the full variable domain reads GAGVSQSPSNKVTEKGKDVELRCDPISGHTALYWYRQSLGQGLEFLIYFQGNSAPDKSGLPSDRFSAERTGGSVSTLTIQRTQQEDSAVYLCASSDRVGKTQYFGPGTRLLVL.

The table lists this clone with a few counts. This chain joins TRBV20-1 and TRBJ2-1; D is perhaps TRBD1 (6 bases). V shed 2 bases and J shed 13 bases, with 9 bases lying between them. This CDR3 region has 10 residues. The germline CDR1 and CDR2 sequences are DFQATT and SNEGSKA (reference sequence). The CDR3 loop reads CSARRQAQFF. The CDR3 nucleotides are TGCAGTGCTAGACGACAGGCCCAGTTCTTC.

This clone has a handful of counts. This chain uses TRBV29-1 with TRBJ1-2, with D hard to call. Germline V gene data show CDR1 as SQVTM and CDR2 as ANQGSEA. The CDR3 has 12 amino acids. The V end was cut by 0 bases, the J end by 4 bases, with 6 bases between. Written as DNA, the CDR3 is TGCAGCGTTGAAGAAGCAGCCTATGGCTACACCTTC. Translation gives CSVEEAAYGYTF.

J is TRBJ2-4 and V is TRBV18; D might be TRBD1 (5 bases). The CDR3 contains 13 residues. Deletions cut 0 bases from V and 7 bases from J, with 7 bases between. Germline V gene data show CDR1 as KGHSH and CDR2 as LQKENI. The CDR3, as DNA: TGTGCCAGCTCACCACCGGGGCAGAACATTCAGTACTTC. Its translation: CASSPPGQNIQYF.

This clone was counted between two and nine times. The chain's CDR3 is CATSPQRGSFEQYF. DNA of the CDR3: TGTGCCACCAGCCCCCAAAGGGGCAGCTTCGAGCAGTACTTC. The rearrangement uses TRBV15 and TRBJ2-7; tentatively, D is TRBD1 (5 bases). Trimming left V 5 bases short and J 6 bases short, with 17 bases between. Germline assignment: CDR1 LNHNV and CDR2 YYDKDF (reference sequence). This CDR3 is 14 amino acids long.

This clone was found a few times. J is TRBJ2-7 and V is TRBV5-1; D is possibly TRBD1 (5 bases). This CDR3 region has 14 residues. The germline V gene encodes CDR1 SGHRS and CDR2 YFSETQ. V dropped 4 bases and J dropped 5 bases, with 16 bases sitting between them. The chain's CDR3 is CASSRSRGTNEQYF. Here the CDR3 DNA reads TGCGCCAGCAGCCGAAGTAGGGGTACGAACGAGCAGTACTTC.

The table lists this clone with a few counts. CDR3 DNA sequence: TGTGCACACGGACAGGGGGGTACAGATACGCAGTATTTT. Translation gives CAHGQGGTDTQYF. The V gene is TRBV30, the J gene TRBJ2-3; 10 bases match TRBD1. CDR1 is GTSNPN and CDR2 is SVGIG in the germline V gene (reference sequence). This CDR3 comprises 13 residues. Using reference TRBV30 and TRBJ2-3 for the parts outside the CDR3, the full variable domain is SQTIHQWPATLVQPVGSPLSLECTVEGTSNPNLYWYRQAAGRGLQLLFYSVGIGQISSEVPQNLSASRPQDRQFILSSKKLLLSDSGFYLCAHGQGGTDTQYFGPGTRLTVL.

A few counts support this clone. This rearrangement joins TRBV9 to TRBJ1-5, with TRBD1 matching over 8 bases. Trimming removed 3 bases from V and 2 bases from J; junction bases left unmatched: 4. Looked up from germline, CDR1 is SGDLS and CDR2 is YYNGEE. The CDR3 covers 15 residues. CDR3 sequence (DNA): TGTGCCAGCAGCGAGGGGGGACAGGGCAATCAGCCCCAGCATTTT. Translating gives CASSEGGQGNQPQHF.

There are a few counts of this clone. The chain recombines TRBV28 with TRBJ2-3; tentative D call: TRBD2 (5 bases). This CDR3 region has 11 residues. V shed 5 bases and J shed 7 bases, with 7 bases lying between them. Germline V gives CDR1 MDHEN, CDR2 SYDVKM. The CDR3: CASSPGNTQYF. CDR3 nucleotide sequence: TGTGCCAGCAGTCCGGGGAATACGCAGTATTTT.